This paragraph reports one T cell receptor (beta chain). The sample originates from a study of blood T cell repertoires in COVID-19. Background on the study: Both acute and convalescent COVID-19 samples were obtained from the United States, Italy and Spain. Sources were T cells, B-cell-depleted T cells, or PBMCs; the material itself was cDNA or gDNA.

In the authors' methods: How many nucleated cells were present was estimated from reference gene primer amplification. Some clones are missing from TCRdb's copy, which holds only in-frame ones; the method was immunoSEQ multiplex PCR. V and J calls and clone size are as listed in that table; D and trimming were resolved from the DNA. The sample has around 220,000 clones, around four fifths seen once. The Seattle site enrolled patients during active infection and followed them longitudinally. The clonotype comes from a woman aged 80 or older with COVID-19, enrolled during active disease. The source material was peripheral blood.

The CDR3 DNA reads TGTGCCAGCACAGATGTACAGGATGGCTACACCTTC. Encoded protein: CASTDVQDGYTF. The chain combines TRBV18 with TRBJ1-2; D is perhaps TRBD1 (5 bases). V was clipped by 8 bases and J by 6 bases, with 13 bases between them. The germline CDR1 and CDR2 sequences are KGHSH and LQKENI. This CDR3 has 12 amino acids.